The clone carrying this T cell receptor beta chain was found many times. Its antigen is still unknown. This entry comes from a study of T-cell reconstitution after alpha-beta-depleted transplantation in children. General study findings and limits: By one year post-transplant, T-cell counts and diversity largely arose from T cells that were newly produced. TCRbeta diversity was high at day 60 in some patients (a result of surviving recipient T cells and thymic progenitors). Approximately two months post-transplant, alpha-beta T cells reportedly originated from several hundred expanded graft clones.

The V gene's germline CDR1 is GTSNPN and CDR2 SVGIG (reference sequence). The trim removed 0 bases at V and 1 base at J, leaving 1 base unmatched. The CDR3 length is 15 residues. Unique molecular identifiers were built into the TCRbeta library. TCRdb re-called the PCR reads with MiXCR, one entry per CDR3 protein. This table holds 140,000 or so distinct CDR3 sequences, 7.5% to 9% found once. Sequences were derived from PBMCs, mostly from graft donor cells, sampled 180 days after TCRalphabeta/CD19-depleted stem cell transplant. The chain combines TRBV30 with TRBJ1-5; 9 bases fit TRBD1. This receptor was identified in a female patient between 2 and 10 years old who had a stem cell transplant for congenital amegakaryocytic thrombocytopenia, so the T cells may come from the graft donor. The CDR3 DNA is TGTGCCTGGAGTGTTGGGACAGGGAGCAATCAGCCCCAGCATTTT. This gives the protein CAWSVGTGSNQPQHF.